Below are 19 T cell receptor beta chains sequenced from a single sample in a study of neurological immune-mediated disorders (dated by TCRdb to between 2019 and 2020). Receptors were amplified or captured by 5' RACE. The sample was run on an Illumina HiSeq 2500. Using fastp at Q25 and MiXCR, TCRdb reprocessed the public reads and kept productive beta chains. Rows are unified per CDR3 protein, each entry keeping the most common DNA and genes. The sample profile shows 50,000 to 75,000 distinct CDR3 sequences; 4.1% of them were found once. The ten largest clonotypes hold under 3% of the sample. Sequenced material: PBMCs. The source is a middle-aged man with multiple sclerosis.

Ten or more counts support this clonotype. The CDR3 bases are TGTGCCAGCACCAAACAGGGGGCGTTTTGGGAAGCTTTCTTT. Protein: CASTKQGAFWEAFF. This chain uses TRBV3-1 with TRBJ1-1; 9 bases agree with TRBD1. There are 14 residues in the CDR3. The germline V gene has CDR1 LGHDT and CDR2 YNNKEL (reference sequence). Germline trimming cut 7 bases from V and 8 bases from J; bases unmatched to any gene: 11. The full variable domain, in which reference TRBV3-1 and TRBJ1-1 provide the parts outside the CDR3, is DTAVSQTPKYLVTQMGNDKSIKCEQNLGHDTMYWYKQDSKKFLKIMFSYNNKELIINETVPNRFSPKSPDKAHLNLHINSLELGDSAVYFCASTKQGAFWEAFFGQGTRLTVV.

J is TRBJ2-2 and V is TRBV5-1; D is uncertain. Germline V gene sequence: CDR1 SGHRS, CDR2 YFSETQ. The length of the CDR3 is 16 residues. Trimming left V 2 bases short and J 5 bases short, with 16 bases between. The DNA of the CDR3 is TGCGCCAGCAGCTTTGGCGGCGAGCCCCTAACCGGGGAGCTGTTTTTT. It codes for CASSFGGEPLTGELFF.

Concerning this clonotype itself: A single base separates this from a much larger clone, so it may be a read error. The J gene is TRBJ2-3, the V gene TRBV20-1, with 9 positions matching TRBD1. V gave up 3 bases and J gave up 2 bases; unmatched junction bases: 3. The CDR3 runs to 14 residues. From germline, CDR1 is DFQATT and CDR2 SNEGSKA (reference sequence). CDR3 bases: TGCAGTGCTAGCTGGGACAGGGTCACAGATACGCAGTATTTT. Encoded protein: CSASWDRVTDTQYF.

This clonotype was found many times. The V and J genes are TRBV28 and TRBJ2-1; maybe TRBD2 (7 bases). V lost 4 bases and J lost 6, with 13 bases in between. Germline-derived CDR1 and CDR2 are MDHEN and SYDVKM. The CDR3 length is 14 residues. CDR3 in amino acids: CASSWGGARNEQFF. The CDR3 coding sequence is TGTGCCAGCAGTTGGGGGGGGGCTCGCAATGAGCAGTTCTTC.

This clonotype has ten or more counts. The chain uses TRBV5-1 and TRBJ1-4; D is uncertain. This CDR3 has 16 amino acids. Looked up from germline, CDR1 is SGHRS and CDR2 is YFSETQ. Trimming pared 0 bases from V and 0 bases from J, leaving 9 bases between. This chain's CDR3 is CASSLDQAATNEKLFF. The CDR3 DNA reads TGCGCCAGCAGCTTGGACCAGGCAGCAACTAATGAAAAACTGTTTTTT.

With regard to this clonotype: A read error may explain this, as a much larger clone is one base away. The gene calls are TRBV5-1 and TRBJ2-5; D perhaps matches TRBD2 (6 bases). Germline V lookup: CDR1 SGHRS, CDR2 YFSETQ. The CDR3 contains 15 residues. Between the trimmed V and J ends, which lost 3 bases and 5 bases, there was a span of 17 bases. The CDR3 DNA follows: TGCGCCAGCAGCTCGCAGACTAGAGGCCGGGAGACCCAGTACTTC. Protein sequence: CASSSQTRGRETQYF.

This clonotype showed up many times. V and J are TRBV20-1 and TRBJ1-1; 8 nucleotides line up with TRBD1. V lost 6 bases, J lost 1 base, and 7 bases stayed unmatched. The CDR3 totals 14 residues. Germline assignment: CDR1 DFQATT and CDR2 SNEGSKA (reference sequence). CDR3 amino acids: CSANRGGPNTEAFF. CDR3 sequence (DNA): TGCAGTGCCAACAGGGGGGGGCCGAACACTGAAGCTTTCTTT.

This clonotype was counted many times. V gene TRBV12-3 or TRBV12-4 combines with J gene TRBJ2-5; 8 nucleotides align to TRBD2. J gave up 9 bases and V 5 bases, and 11 bases lay outside the gene matches. The CDR3 has 14 residues. The CDR3 protein is CASSDYPGGGPQYF. CDR3 nucleotide sequence: TGTGCCAGCAGTGACTATCCGGGCGGGGGGCCCCAGTACTTC.

This clonotype was detected ten times or more. The chain couples TRBV5-1 to TRBJ2-5; 7 nucleotides line up with TRBD2. Germline CDR1 and CDR2: SGHRS and YFSETQ. Losses at the gene ends were 1 base for V and 5 bases for J; bases not matched to a gene: 8. CDR3 length equals 15 residues. The CDR3 DNA is TGCGCCAGCAGCTTGCAGCGGGGCTATATGGAGACCCAGTACTTC. Translated, it gives CASSLQRGYMETQYF.

At least ten counts were recorded for this clonotype. The chain recombines TRBV18 with TRBJ1-2; 8 bases align to TRBD1. Germline V CDR1 and CDR2: KGHSH, LQKENI. The V gene end was trimmed by 2 bases and the J gene end by 3 bases; junction bases not matched to a gene: 5. The CDR3 is 15 amino acids. The CDR3 protein is CASSPRTGFDYGYTF. CDR3 DNA: TGTGCCAGCTCACCAAGGACAGGGTTTGACTATGGCTACACCTTC.

This clonotype was detected ten times or more. The chain has TRBV12-3 or TRBV12-4 and TRBJ2-3; TRBD2 aligns across 7 bases. This CDR3 contains 15 residues. Trimming cost V 1 base and J 3 bases; bases outside gene matches: 4. CDR3 protein: CASSLGGGPTDTQYF. CDR3 bases: TGTGCCAGCAGTTTAGGCGGGGGACCGACAGATACGCAGTATTTT.

In this sample, this clonotype turned up many times. V gene TRBV20-1 combines with J gene TRBJ2-2; 8 bases agree with TRBD2. J lost 4 bases, V lost 6 bases, and 7 bases had no gene match. The germline V gene has CDR1 DFQATT and CDR2 SNEGSKA (reference sequence). This CDR3 region has 14 residues. The CDR3 protein is CSALTSAGTGELFF. The DNA of the CDR3 is TGCAGTGCCCTGACTAGCGCGGGCACCGGGGAGCTGTTTTTT.

The table lists this clonotype with many counts. This sequence joins TRBV12-3 or TRBV12-4 and TRBJ2-3, with TRBD2 matching 7 bases. The J segment lost 1 base and the V segment lost 8 bases, leaving 12 bases of the junction unmatched. The CDR3 sequence is 16 residues long. CDR3 sequence reads: CASSEGLAGGTDTQYF. The CDR3 bases are TGTGCCAGCTCTGAAGGACTGGCGGGGGGCACAGATACGCAGTATTTT.

The sample holds many counts of this clonotype. The chain joins TRBV7-8 to TRBJ1-6, with D hard to call. Germline V gene lookup returns CDR1 SGHVS and CDR2 FQNEAQ. V was pared by 2 bases and J by 9 bases, with 5 bases between. The CDR3 runs 12 residues. CDR3 nucleotides: TGTGCCAGCAGCTTATTCGGTTCACCCCTCCACTTT. This gives the protein CASSLFGSPLHF.

This clonotype was seen a handful of times. The CDR3 region has the DNA TGTGCCAGCAGCTCAGGACAATCCGGTTCACCCCTCCACTTT. Its translation: CASSSGQSGSPLHF. The chain carries TRBV5-6 and TRBJ1-6, with D possibly matching TRBD1 (5 bases). The V end was cut by 3 bases, the J end by 9 bases, with 13 bases between. This CDR3 spans 14 amino acids. Germline V gene sequence: CDR1 SGHDT, CDR2 YYEEEE.

This clonotype was recorded at least ten times. This chain connects TRBV5-1 to TRBJ1-4; D possibly corresponds to TRBD1 (6 bases). Germline V gene sequence: CDR1 SGHRS, CDR2 YFSETQ. With 4 bases removed from V and 9 bases from J, the gap between germline ends came to 13 bases. The CDR3 covers 13 residues. For the CDR3, the DNA is TGCGCCAGCAGCCCGGGACAAGATAAAAAACTGTTTTTT. It specifies CASSPGQDKKLFF.

The chain joins TRBV5-5 to TRBJ2-1; D call uncertain. The CDR3 runs to 13 residues. The V gene's germline CDR1 is SGHKS and CDR2 YYEKEE (reference sequence). Trimming shortened V by 0 bases and J by 4 bases, and 5 bases separated the two germline ends. CDR3 residues: CASSLDQYNEQFF. CDR3 nucleotides: TGTGCCAGCAGCTTGGACCAATACAATGAGCAGTTCTTC.

This clonotype appeared many times. The chain links TRBV5-1 to TRBJ2-7, with a tentative D call TRBD2 (5 bases). The CDR3 spans 14 residues. The germline V gene has CDR1 SGHRS and CDR2 YFSETQ. Trimming shortened V by 3 bases and J by 2 bases, and 12 bases separated the two germline ends. CDR3 region: CASSWETGPYEQYV. DNA for the CDR3: TGCGCCAGCAGCTGGGAGACTGGACCCTACGAGCAGTACGTC.

Points on this clonotype: This may be a read error, as it is one base from a much larger clone. This rearrangement joins TRBV7-6 to TRBJ2-5; D is unresolved. The CDR3 is 16 residues long. V lost 1 base and J lost 2, with 14 bases in between. Germline loops: CDR1 SGHVS, CDR2 FNYEAQ. The CDR3 region has the DNA TGTGCCAGCAGCTTAGTCGGTGGGGAATATCAAGAGACCCAGTACTTC. This sequence encodes CASSLVGGEYQETQYF.